These T cell receptor beta chains were read from a single sample in a study of STAT3 mutations in large granular lymphocyte leukemia. The method was immunoSEQ multiplex PCR; TCRdb's version includes in-frame clones alone and lacks a portion of them. The sample records 20,000 or so clones, about 90% being singletons. Sequences were obtained from peripheral blood mononuclear cells. These receptors all stem from a man aged 55 to 70 with T-cell large granular lymphocyte leukemia. Some clones in this sample may be carry-over from other donors' samples. The CDR3 runs from the conserved cysteine through the conserved F or W. A D gene is named only where the DNA matches it firmly. Rows may omit the clone size; those that give it use once, few, many or a size class.

V	D	J	length	size	DNA	CDR3
TRBV7-2	-	TRBJ2-7	14	-	TGTGCCAGCAGGCCGGTGGGGGTCCGGTACGAGCAGTACTTC	CASRPVGVRYEQYF
TRBV10-1	-	TRBJ1-1	14	once	TGCGCCAATGTGCCGCTTAGCTTGAACACTGAAGCTTTCTTT	CANVPLSLNTEAFF
TRBV5-6	TRBD2	TRBJ2-7	14	-	TGTGCCAGCAGCCGAGACGGGAGGTCCAACGAGCAGTACTTC	CASSRDGRSNEQYF
TRBV4-2	TRBD2	TRBJ2-3	18	-	TGTGCCAGCAGCCACCCGGCGGGTAGCGGGAGTAGTGCAGATACGCAGTATTTT	CASSHPAGSGSSADTQYF
TRBV7-9	-	TRBJ2-5	14	-	TGTGCCAGCAGTTCCGGGACGTATGAAGAGACCCAGTACTTC	CASSSGTYEETQYF
TRBV25-1	-	TRBJ1-1	12	-	TGTGCCAGCCGTGAGGGAGGGGGTAAGGCTTTCTTT	CASREGGGKAFF
TRBV19	-	TRBJ1-2	15	-	TGTGCCAGTAGTAGGACGGGTACCGAGATGAATGGCTACACCTTC	CASSRTGTEMNGYTF
TRBV5-4	-	TRBJ2-3	13	-	TGTGCCAGCAGCTTGCAGGGTTCAGATACGCAGTATTTT	CASSLQGSDTQYF
TRBV5-8	TRBD1	TRBJ1-4	15	-	TGTGCCAGCAGCTTCCAGACAGGGGGAATTGAAAAACTGTTTTTT	CASSFQTGGIEKLFF
TRBV19	-	TRBJ2-7	13	-	TGTGCCAGTAGTATGGGGCAAAGCTACGAGCAGTACTTC	CASSMGQSYEQYF
TRBV18	TRBD1	TRBJ1-1	15	once	TGTGCCAGCTCAGCGGGACAGGGGTTCAACACTGAAGCTTTCTTT	CASSAGQGFNTEAFF
TRBV7-9	-	TRBJ2-1	9	once	TGTGCCAGCAGCACACTAGGGTTCTTC	CASSTLGFF
TRBV5-1	-	TRBJ1-6	17	-	TGCGCCAGCAGCCCAAACCTAGCTCGGGGTAGTGATTCACCCCTCCACTTT	CASSPNLARGSDSPLHF
TRBV5-6	TRBD1	TRBJ1-6	15	few	TGTGCCAGCAGCTTGGTCCAGGGGGACAATTCACCCCTCCACTTT	CASSLVQGDNSPLHF
TRBV6-1	-	TRBJ1-1	15	-	TGTGCCAGCAGTGAAACCCCCAGTGGGAACACTGAAGCTTTCTTT	CASSETPSGNTEAFF
TRBV27	-	TRBJ2-7	14	-	TGTGCCAGCAGTATTGGGCCCTACAACTACGAGCAGTACTTC	CASSIGPYNYEQYF
TRBV21-1	-	TRBJ2-3	19	-	TGTGCCAGCGGAGGACGAGGGGCCTTAGGAGGGGCTAGCACAGATACGCAGTATTTT	CASGGRGALGGASTDTQYF
TRBV5-1	-	TRBJ2-3	16	-	TGCGCCAGCAGCTTGTCAGGCGGGGTTAGCACAGATACGCAGTATTTT	CASSLSGGVSTDTQYF
TRBV7-5	-	TRBJ1-2	13	-	TGTGCCAGAAGCTCTTCCAGGGACTATGGCTACACCTTC	CARSSSRDYGYTF
TRBV18	-	TRBJ2-7	15	-	TGTGCCAGCTCACCAACCGGGTCGGAGTCCTACGAGCAGTACTTC	CASSPTGSESYEQYF
TRBV28	TRBD1	TRBJ1-5	20	few	TGTGCCAGCAGTTCCAACCGACGACAGGGAGGGTTGTCCCTCAATCAGCCCCAGCATTTT	CASSSNRRQGGLSLNQPQHF
TRBV18	-	TRBJ2-3	17	-	TGTGCCAGCTCACTTACCCTTCAGGAGGTGGGGACAGATACGCAGTATTTT	CASSLTLQEVGTDTQYF
TRBV5-1	TRBD1	TRBJ2-7	13	-	TGCGCCAGCAGCTTAACAGGGGGCAGGGAGCAGTACTTC	CASSLTGGREQYF
TRBV14	-	TRBJ2-3	15	-	TGTGCCAGCAGCCAAGCGGGCAGACCCACAGATACGCAGTATTTT	CASSQAGRPTDTQYF
TRBV9	-	TRBJ1-5	14	-	TGTGCCAGCAGCGGGGGGGGGAGCAATCAGCCCCAGCATTTT	CASSGGGSNQPQHF
TRBV9	-	TRBJ1-5	14	-	TGTGCCAGCAGCGTAGACGGGGATAATCAGCCCCAGCATTTT	CASSVDGDNQPQHF
TRBV10-2	TRBD2	TRBJ2-5	17	once	TGCGCCAGCAGTAGACTAGCGGCCCGGACAACCCAAGAGACCCAGTACTTC	CASSRLAARTTQETQYF
TRBV20-1	-	TRBJ2-7	11	-	TGCAGTGCTAGAAACACCGCCGAGCAGTACTTC	CSARNTAEQYF
TRBV18	TRBD1	TRBJ1-4	15	-	TGTGCCAGCTCACCACCATACAGGGGGAAGGAAAAACTGTTTTTT	CASSPPYRGKEKLFF
TRBV6-1	-	TRBJ2-7	16	-	TGTGCCAGCAGTGACGAGGTTTTTAGGAGCTCCTACGAGCAGTACTTC	CASSDEVFRSSYEQYF
TRBV7-9	TRBD2	TRBJ2-1	15	-	TGTGCCAGCAGCCGAGCGGGAGGGGCGGGGAATGAGCAGTTCTTC	CASSRAGGAGNEQFF
TRBV28	TRBD1	TRBJ1-6	17	-	TGTGCCAGCAGTTACGACAGGGGGGGATCCTATAATTCACCCCTCCACTTT	CASSYDRGGSYNSPLHF
TRBV7-2	-	TRBJ2-5	14	-	TGTGCCAGCAGCGCAGGGATACAGGGAGAGACCCAGTACTTC	CASSAGIQGETQYF
TRBV6-6	-	TRBJ2-7	12	-	TGTGCCAGCAGTTACCCTACCTACGAGCAGTACTTC	CASSYPTYEQYF
TRBV14	TRBD2	TRBJ2-5	15	-	TGTGCCAGCAGCCTAAGACGAGCGGGAAGAGAGACCCAGTACTTC	CASSLRRAGRETQYF
TRBV19	TRBD1	TRBJ2-3	15	-	TGTGCCAGTAGCACCGGGACAGGGGGCGTAGATACGCAGTATTTT	CASSTGTGGVDTQYF
TRBV5-1	TRBD1	TRBJ2-7	14	-	TGCGCCAGCAGCGGCGACAGGGGACCCTACGAGCAGTACTTC	CASSGDRGPYEQYF
TRBV29-1	-	TRBJ1-2	13	-	TGCAGCGTTGAAGGTCCGGGGGCGGCTGGCTACACCTTC	CSVEGPGAAGYTF
TRBV5-1	TRBD2	TRBJ2-5	17	-	TGCGCCAGCAGCTTGGGACTAGCGGGCCGTGGGGGGGAGACCCAGTACTTC	CASSLGLAGRGGETQYF
TRBV19	-	TRBJ2-7	13	-	TGTGCCAGTAGTATCGTCCTTTCCTACGAGCAGTACTTC	CASSIVLSYEQYF
TRBV29-1	-	TRBJ2-2	12	once	TGCAGCGTTGTTACGGAAACCGGGGAGCTGTTTTTT	CSVVTETGELFF
TRBV9	-	TRBJ2-1	16	few	TGTGCCAGCAGCGTAGTGGGGGAGGCCGCGTACAATGAGCAGTTCTTC	CASSVVGEAAYNEQFF
TRBV21-1	-	TRBJ2-3	16	medium-sized	TGTGCCAGCAGCATCCTAGCGGGAGGGATAACAGATACGCAGTATTTT	CASSILAGGITDTQYF
TRBV9	-	TRBJ2-7	14	once	TGTGCCAGCAGCGTAAGTCCAGTTCCCTACGAGCAGTACTTC	CASSVSPVPYEQYF
TRBV6-5	TRBD1	TRBJ2-6	15	-	TGTGCCAGCAGGGACAGGGTCTCTGGGGCCAACGTCCTGACTTTC	CASRDRVSGANVLTF
TRBV18	-	TRBJ1-4	12	-	TGTGCCAGCTCACCCCCCGATGAAAAACTGTTTTTT	CASSPPDEKLFF
TRBV2	-	TRBJ2-2	13	-	TGTGCCAGCAGTGAGGGGAACACCGGGGAGCTGTTTTTT	CASSEGNTGELFF
TRBV30	-	TRBJ2-1	14	-	TGTGCCTGGAGTGTTGGTGTAATGGGTGATGAGCAGTTCTTC	CAWSVGVMGDEQFF
TRBV6-1	-	TRBJ1-5	14	-	TGTGCCAGCAGTCAAGGTATCGGCAATCAGCCCCAGCATTTT	CASSQGIGNQPQHF
TRBV5-1	-	TRBJ2-5	14	few	TGCGCCAGCAGCCTCAGGAACCCTAAAGAGACCCAGTACTTC	CASSLRNPKETQYF
TRBV19	-	TRBJ1-1	17	-	TGTGCCAGTAGTAGCCCGCGAGGGCCTAATATGAACACTGAAGCTTTCTTT	CASSSPRGPNMNTEAFF
TRBV4-3	-	TRBJ2-2	15	-	TGCGCCAGCAGCCAGCGGCCAGATAACACCGGGGAGCTGTTTTTT	CASSQRPDNTGELFF
TRBV14	TRBD2	TRBJ2-2	16	-	TGTGCCAGCAGCCAAGTTAGCGGGAGAGTTTCCGGGGAGCTGTTTTTT	CASSQVSGRVSGELFF
TRBV6-5	-	TRBJ2-1	11	-	TGTGCCAGCAGGGCTCCGGCGGGACTGTTCTTC	CASRAPAGLFF
TRBV6-1	-	TRBJ2-7	13	-	TGTGCCAGCAGTCTTTTAATACAGGGATCCTTAAATTTC	CASSLLIQGSLNF
TRBV11-2	TRBD2	TRBJ2-5	17	few	TGTGCCAGCAGCTTGACCCGGGGACTAGCGGGAGTGGAGACCCAGTACTTC	CASSLTRGLAGVETQYF